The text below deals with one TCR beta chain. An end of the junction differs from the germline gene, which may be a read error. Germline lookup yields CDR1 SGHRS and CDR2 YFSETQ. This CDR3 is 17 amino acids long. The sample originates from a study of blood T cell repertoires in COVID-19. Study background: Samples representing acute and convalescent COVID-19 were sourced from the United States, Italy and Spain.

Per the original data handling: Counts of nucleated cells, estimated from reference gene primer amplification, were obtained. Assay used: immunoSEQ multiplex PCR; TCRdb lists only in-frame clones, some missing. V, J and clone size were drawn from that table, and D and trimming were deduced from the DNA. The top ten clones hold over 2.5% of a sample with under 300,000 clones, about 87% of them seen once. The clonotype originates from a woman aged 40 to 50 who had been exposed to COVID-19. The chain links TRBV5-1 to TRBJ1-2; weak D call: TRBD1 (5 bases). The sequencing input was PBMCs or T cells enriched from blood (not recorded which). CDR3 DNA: TGTGCCAGCACAAACCGATACGCTGGGGCTCGCGACTATGGCTACACCTTC. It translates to CASTNRYAGARDYGYTF.